Listed below are T cell receptor beta chains from one sample, sequenced in a study of blood T cell repertoires in COVID-19. Data came from immunoSEQ multiplex PCR; TCRdb stores just in-frame clones and leaves some out. Of some 120,000 clones listed, approximately 86% were seen once; the top ten hold about 16%. Material: peripheral blood. These receptors all come from a woman in her fifties or sixties who had recovered from COVID-19. CDR3s include the opening cysteine and the closing phenylalanine or tryptophan. D genes are given only for firm matches. Rows give clone size only sometimes, using once, few, many, or a class for an expanded clone.

V gene	clone size	J gene	D gene	CDR3 protein
TRBV4-2	once	TRBJ2-1	.	CASSQGATEQFF
TRBV4-3	.	TRBJ2-2	TRBD1	CASSPGTGRTGELFF
TRBV5-1	.	TRBJ1-1	.	CASSLGRTVTEAFF
TRBV18	.	TRBJ2-1	TRBD1	CASSRDRAPNEQFF
TRBV6-5	once	TRBJ2-7	TRBD1	CASSYSAAGGIYEQYF
TRBV19	.	TRBJ2-2	.	CASSISSVPNTGELFF
TRBV5-1	.	TRBJ2-5	TRBD2	CASSLALGLAAQETQYF
TRBV11-2	.	TRBJ2-3	.	CASSPFGIRGTDTQYF
TRBV27	.	TRBJ1-6	.	CASSRGVDSSPLHF
TRBV6-5	.	TRBJ1-6	.	CAGRPGGGTSPLHF
TRBV11-3	.	TRBJ2-2	TRBD2	CASMNRREGRTGELFF
TRBV12-3/TRBV12-4	.	TRBJ1-3	.	CASSISGTRTIYF
TRBV10-3	once	TRBJ2-7	TRBD1	CAIRSQGAGNEQYF
TRBV6-6	.	TRBJ2-2	TRBD1	CASTPITGVYTGELFF
TRBV6-5	.	TRBJ1-1	TRBD1	CASRRDRGNTEAFF
TRBV9	once	TRBJ2-6	.	CASSVLSGANVLTF
TRBV11-3	.	TRBJ1-6	.	CASMGSSYNSPLHF
TRBV27	.	TRBJ2-1	TRBD1	CASSGRDRAEFF
TRBV27	.	TRBJ1-2	.	CASMGTANYGYTF
TRBV5-1	few	TRBJ2-1	.	CASSQTAGLHEQFF
TRBV2	once	TRBJ1-5	.	CASSDVGGNQPQHF
TRBV28	many	TRBJ2-3	.	CASSPRRTDTQYF
TRBV7-7	.	TRBJ2-1	TRBD1	CASSSTGQGNNEQFF
TRBV18	.	TRBJ1-1	.	CASSPSEAGKRAFF
TRBV19	.	TRBJ2-3	.	CASSTTASGDTQYF
TRBV5-1	.	TRBJ1-5	TRBD1	CASSLGPGGLSNQPQHF
TRBV15	.	TRBJ1-1	TRBD1	CATSRGTGSNTEAFF
TRBV30	.	TRBJ1-2	.	CAWSVQFLDGYTF
TRBV6-6	few	TRBJ1-3	.	CASSPSGNTIYF
TRBV7-9	.	TRBJ2-5	.	CASSTAGAVEETQYF
TRBV5-1	.	TRBJ2-1	TRBD2	CASSFSGGAYNEQFF
TRBV2	few	TRBJ1-6	.	CASSPTSGYNSPLHF
TRBV20-1	once	TRBJ2-1	TRBD2	CSARLGGEQFF
TRBV30	few	TRBJ1-4	.	CAWSHTEKGEKLFF
TRBV6-5	few	TRBJ1-2	TRBD1	CASRPPGTGGKGYTF
TRBV7-8	once	TRBJ2-1	TRBD2	CASIGCTSGRCWQFF
TRBV4-1	.	TRBJ1-2	TRBD1	CASSQEGPGQYYGYTF
TRBV5-4	once	TRBJ2-3	TRBD1	CASSLGGQEGDTQYF
TRBV6-5	.	TRBJ2-6	.	CASRGAGAGANVLTF